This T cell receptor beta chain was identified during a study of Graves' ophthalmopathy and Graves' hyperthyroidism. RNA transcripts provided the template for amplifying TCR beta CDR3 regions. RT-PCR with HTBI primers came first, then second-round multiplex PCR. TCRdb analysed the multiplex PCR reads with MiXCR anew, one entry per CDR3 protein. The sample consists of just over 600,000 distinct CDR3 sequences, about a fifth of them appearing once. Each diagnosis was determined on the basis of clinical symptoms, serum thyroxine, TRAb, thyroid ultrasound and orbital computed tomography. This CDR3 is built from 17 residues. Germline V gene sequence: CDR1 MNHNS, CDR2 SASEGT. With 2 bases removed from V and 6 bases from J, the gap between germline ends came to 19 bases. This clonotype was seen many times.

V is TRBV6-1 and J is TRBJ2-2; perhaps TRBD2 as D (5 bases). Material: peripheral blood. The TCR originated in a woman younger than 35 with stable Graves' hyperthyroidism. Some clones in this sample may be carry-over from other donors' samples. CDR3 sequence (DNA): TGTGCCAGCAGTGAACGACCAGCTAGCTTGATGGCCGGGGAGCTGTTTTTT. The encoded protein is CASSERPASLMAGELFF.